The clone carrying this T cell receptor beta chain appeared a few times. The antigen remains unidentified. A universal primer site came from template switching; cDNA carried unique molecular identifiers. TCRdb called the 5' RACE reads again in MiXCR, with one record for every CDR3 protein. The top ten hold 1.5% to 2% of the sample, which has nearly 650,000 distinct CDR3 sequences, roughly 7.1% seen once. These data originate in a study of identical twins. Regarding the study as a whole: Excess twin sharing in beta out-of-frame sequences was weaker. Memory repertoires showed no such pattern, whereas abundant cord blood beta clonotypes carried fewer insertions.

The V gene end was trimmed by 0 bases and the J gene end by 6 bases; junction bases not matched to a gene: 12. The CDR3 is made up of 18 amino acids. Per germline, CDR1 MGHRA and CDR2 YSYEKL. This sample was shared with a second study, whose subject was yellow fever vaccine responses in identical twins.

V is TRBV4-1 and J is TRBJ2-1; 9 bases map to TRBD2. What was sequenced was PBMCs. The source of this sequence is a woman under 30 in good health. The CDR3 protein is CASSQDRVLAGASNEQFF. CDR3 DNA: TGCGCCAGCAGCCAAGATCGGGTTTTAGCGGGAGCCTCCAATGAGCAGTTCTTC.